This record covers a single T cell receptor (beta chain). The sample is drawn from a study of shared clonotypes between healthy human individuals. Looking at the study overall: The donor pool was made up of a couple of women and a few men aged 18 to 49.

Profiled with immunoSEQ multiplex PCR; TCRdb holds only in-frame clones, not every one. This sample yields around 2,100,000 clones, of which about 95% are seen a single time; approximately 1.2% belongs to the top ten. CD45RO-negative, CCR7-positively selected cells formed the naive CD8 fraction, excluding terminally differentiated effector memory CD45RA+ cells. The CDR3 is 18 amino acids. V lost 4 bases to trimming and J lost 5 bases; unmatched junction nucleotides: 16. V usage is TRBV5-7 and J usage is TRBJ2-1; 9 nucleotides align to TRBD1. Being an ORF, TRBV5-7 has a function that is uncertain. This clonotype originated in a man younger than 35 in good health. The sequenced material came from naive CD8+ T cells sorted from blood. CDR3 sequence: CASSARDRVPLLDNEQFF. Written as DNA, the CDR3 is TGTGCCAGCAGCGCCCGGGACAGGGTCCCCTTGTTGGACAATGAGCAGTTCTTC.